Given below is one T cell receptor beta chain in context. The data belong to a study of blood T cell repertoires in COVID-19. As for the study in general: PBMCs, B-cell-depleted T cells, or T cells provided the cDNA or gDNA that made up the material.

Method: immunoSEQ multiplex PCR; TCRdb's copy keeps in-frame clones and lacks some. The table includes about 290,000 clones, roughly 90% detected once. Germline CDR1 is SGHNT and CDR2 is YYREEE (reference sequence). Trimming took 1 base from V and 5 from J; bases not matched to a gene: 9. This CDR3 is built from 16 residues. The TCR comes from a woman aged 25-40 years with COVID-19, enrolled during active disease. The sample comprised peripheral blood. The J gene is TRBJ2-3, the V gene TRBV5-4, with 8 bases matching TRBD1. This CDR3 is CASSLMGAGGIDTQYF. In nucleotides, the CDR3 is TGTGCCAGCAGCTTGATGGGCGCAGGGGGCATAGATACGCAGTATTTT.